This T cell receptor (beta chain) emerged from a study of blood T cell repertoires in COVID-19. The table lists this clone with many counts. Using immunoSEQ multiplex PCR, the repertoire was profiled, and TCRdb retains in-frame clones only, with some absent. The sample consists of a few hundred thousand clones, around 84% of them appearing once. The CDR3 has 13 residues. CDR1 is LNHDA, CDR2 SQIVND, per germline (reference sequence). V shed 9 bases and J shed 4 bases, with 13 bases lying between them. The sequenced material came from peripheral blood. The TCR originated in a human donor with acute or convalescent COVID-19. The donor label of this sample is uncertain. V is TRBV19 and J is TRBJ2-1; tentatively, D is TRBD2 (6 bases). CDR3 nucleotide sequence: TGTGCCAGCGGGACTCGCGCATACAATGAGCAGTTCTTC. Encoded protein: CASGTRAYNEQFF.